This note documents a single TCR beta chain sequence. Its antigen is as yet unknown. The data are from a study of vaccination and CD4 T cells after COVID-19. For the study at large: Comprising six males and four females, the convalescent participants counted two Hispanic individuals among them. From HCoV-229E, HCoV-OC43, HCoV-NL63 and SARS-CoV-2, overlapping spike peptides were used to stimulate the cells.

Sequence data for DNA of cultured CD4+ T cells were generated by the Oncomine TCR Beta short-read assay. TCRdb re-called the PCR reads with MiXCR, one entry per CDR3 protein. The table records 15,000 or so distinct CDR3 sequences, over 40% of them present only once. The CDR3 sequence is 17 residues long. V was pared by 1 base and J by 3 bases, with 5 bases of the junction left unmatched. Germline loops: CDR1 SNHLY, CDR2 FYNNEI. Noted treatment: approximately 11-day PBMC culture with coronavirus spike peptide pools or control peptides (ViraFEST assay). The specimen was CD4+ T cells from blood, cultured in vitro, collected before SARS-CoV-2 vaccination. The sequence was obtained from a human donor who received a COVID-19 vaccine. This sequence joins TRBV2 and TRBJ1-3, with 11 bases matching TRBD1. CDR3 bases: TGTGCCAGCAGTGAAGGACGGGACAGGGGGAATGGAAACACCATATATTTT. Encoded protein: CASSEGRDRGNGNTIYF.